The entry that follows covers one T cell receptor (beta chain) sequence. This CDR3 comprises 16 residues. Germline assignment: CDR1 MNHNY and CDR2 SVGAGI (reference sequence). V lost 0 bases and J 6 bases, leaving 18 bases between the germline ends. The data belong to a study of shared clonotypes between healthy human individuals. The table came from immunoSEQ multiplex PCR; TCRdb's copy has only in-frame clones and leaves some out. The sample records about 490,000 clones, over 70% being singletons. The specimen sequenced was PBMCs. This rearrangement joins TRBV6-6 to TRBJ2-7; possible D gene TRBD1, 6 bases. This clonotype was sampled from a woman aged 40-49 years in good health. Some clones in this sample may be carry-over from other donors' samples. CDR3 in DNA: TGTGCCAGCAGTTACTCGACGCCAACTGGACAGAGCGAGCAGTACTTC. Translating it yields CASSYSTPTGQSEQYF.